Below, one TCR beta chain is given with its context. Antigen: not known. These data originate in a study of CD8 T cells in ankylosing spondylitis. Study-level results: Blood of patients with ankylosing spondylitis appeared to be characterized by a TCR beta motif of about eight highly homologous variants.

The V segment lost 12 bases and the J segment 3 bases; nucleotides outside the gene matches: 9. Germline V gene data show CDR1 as KGHDR and CDR2 as SFDVKD. This CDR3 has 13 residues. Making the TCR beta libraries involved quantitative 5'-RACE with molecular barcodes. TCRdb fed the 5' RACE reads into MiXCR, producing one record per CDR3 protein. Here the sample spans roughly 130,000 distinct CDR3 sequences, roughly 8.3% being singletons. This receptor was obtained from a male donor with ankylosing spondylitis. J is TRBJ2-5 and V is TRBV24-1; 7 positions agree with TRBD2. The specimen was synovial fluid, either unsorted or a sorted T cell fraction (not recorded which). CDR3 sequence: CASSTSAEETQYF. The CDR3 DNA reads as TGTGCCTCTTCAACTAGCGCCGAAGAGACCCAGTACTTC.